The clone carrying this TCR beta chain was picked up many times. The antigen remains unidentified. The entry originates in a study of T cells in Graves' hyperthyroidism and ophthalmopathy. Inclusion characteristics of ophthalmopathy patients comprised a Clinical Activity Score of at least 3, a NOSPECS grade of at least 4, and duration under 3 months. Patients with uncontrolled infections, other autoimmune diseases, pregnancy or lactation were excluded. RNA transcripts gave rise to amplified TCR beta CDR3 regions. With the HTBI primer set, the TCR CDR3 went through a first round of RT-PCR. Using its own MiXCR run on the multiplex PCR reads, TCRdb lists one record per CDR3 protein. The sample records some 580,000 distinct CDR3 sequences, about 16% being singletons. V was clipped by 10 bases and J by 1 base; unmatched bases: 3. The length of the CDR3 is 12 residues. CDR1 and CDR2 from the germline V gene are SGHTS and YDEGEE.

General study points: Ophthalmopathy prediction by the model preceded onset by a median approximately six months.

This TCR came from a woman aged 40 to 55 with Graves' ophthalmopathy. The sequenced sample was blood. The chain employs TRBV5-8 and TRBJ1-1; 8 positions agree with TRBD1. DNA for the CDR3: TGTGCCGCCGGACAGGGGAACACTGAAGCTTTCTTT. This translates into CAAGQGNTEAFF.